This T cell receptor (beta chain) emerged from a study of control samples from healthy donors and cancer patients. The ends were cut back, 7 bases at V and 1 base at J, with 7 bases in the middle. The CDR3 covers 13 residues. The germline V gene encodes CDR1 MNHEY and CDR2 SVGAGI. Sequencing used immunoSEQ multiplex PCR; TCRdb keeps in-frame clones, though not all of them. Of approximately 65,000 clones in the sample, 89% were seen once. The rearrangement uses TRBV6-5 and TRBJ2-2, with a weak D call TRBD2 (5 bases). This clonotype originated in a man aged 55 to 70 with lung cancer. Specimen: PBMCs. CDR3 in DNA: TGTGCCAGCACGGGGAAGAACACCGGGGAGCTGTTTTTT. Translated: CASTGKNTGELFF.